This T cell receptor (beta chain) was sequenced in a study of blood T cell repertoires in COVID-19. Overall study context: Donors in the United States, Italy and Spain gave samples during acute or convalescent COVID-19. Nucleic acid was either cDNA or gDNA, and it came from T cells, B-cell-depleted T cells, or PBMCs.

The germline V gene encodes CDR1 SNHLY and CDR2 FYNNEI. This CDR3 contains 12 residues. Authors' processing steps: The authors estimated nucleated cell counts from reference gene primer amplification. Assay used: immunoSEQ multiplex PCR; TCRdb lists only in-frame clones, some missing. Clonal size and the V and J genes are those of that table, whereas D and trimming came from the DNA. Found here are roughly 40,000 clones, 76% of them singletons; the top ten hold under 9.5%. By share of the sample, this clone is hyperexpanded (1% or more). A junction boundary mismatches the germline segment, possibly from a read error.

The TCR originated in a man aged 70 or older with active or convalescent COVID-19. The chain carries TRBV2 and TRBJ2-7; the D is unclear. The material sequenced was peripheral blood. CDR3 DNA sequence: TGTGCCAGCACCCTTGTATTCTACGAGCTGTACTTC. It specifies CASTLVFYELYF.